This T cell receptor beta chain stems from a study of T cell responses to AZD1222 COVID-19 vaccine (dated by TCRdb to the early 2020s). Concerning the study at large: AZD1222 recipients given second doses at about 4 weeks or at about 12 weeks were pooled, since spike-specific TCR depth and breadth were not found to differ between the two schedules. A total of 233 trial participants underwent TCR sequencing, of whom 207 received two doses of AZD1222 and approximately 25 received two doses of the MenACWY control vaccine. Trial participants were enrolled into age subgroups of 18-55, 56-69 and 70-plus years, which contained about 150, 28 and 57 TCR-sequenced participants, respectively. The full study reports these points: In the small 56-69-year group, the increase in depth fell short of significance, most likely because of low power. The vaccine-associated CD4 TCRs covered the entire spike protein, and the dominant responses fell in regions 160-218 and 743-854. Because no day 14 peak-response samples were available, repertoires were characterized only after the peak T cell response. Participants were mostly white British and included more females than males, and it was suggested by the authors that clonal diversity may have been underestimated. Conclusions about previously exposed vaccinees are limited, since just five or six AZD1222 recipients were seropositive for SARS-CoV-2 at baseline. After two AZD1222 doses, spike-specific TCR breadth and depth were significantly higher than at day 0 and than in MenACWY recipients. Nearly half of unique spike-specific TCRs reportedly recognized epitopes outside regions mutated in the B.1.351 and B.1.1.7 variants.

Sequences LGHDT (CDR1) and YNNKEL (CDR2) are obtained from the germline V gene (reference sequence). Its CDR3 holds 13 amino acids, cysteine through phenylalanine. Only CDR3 DNA remains: 39 bases, in frame from the first base. Trimming takes 1 base from V and 5 bases from J, and the germline ends sit 6 bases apart. Points on this clone: The antigen this receptor binds is unknown. The record has no base qualities; no much larger clone is one base away.

The CDR3 regions of human TCRbeta chains were subjected to immunosequencing. Turning to the authors' computational methods: Repertoire TCRs were checked for matches against a reference library of SARS-CoV-2-specific TCRs that had been generated using the MIRA antigen-specificity platform. Breadth was defined as the fraction of unique TCRs that were SARS-CoV-2-associated. Depth was defined as the fraction of total T cells that were SARS-CoV-2-associated. Using the MIRA data, each spike-specific TCR was mapped to the spike region that the TCR reacts to and placed in a CD4 or CD8 class. Log10-transformed breadth and depth values were compared by one-way ANOVA with Sidak's multiple comparisons tests. TCRdb provides this immuneACCESS table in a form limited to in-frame rearrangements. Some clones are lacking; in checked studies, under half of them reflect an unresolved V gene, and why the rest are absent is not known. That table gives V, J and clone size, and the DNA gave D and trimming. The table for this sample lists 130,000 or so clones; under 95% of them were counted only once. About 2.1% of the sample belongs to the ten largest clones.

Read against the paper, the sample's time point label means: baseline before first vaccination. Vaccinee samples came from UK trials COV001 and COV002, including a single-blind randomized controlled phase 2/3 trial of AZD1222 (ChAdOx1 nCoV-19) in healthy adults. For TCRbeta chain sequencing, PBMC samples from trial participants were taken at day 0 and at day 28 after the second dose. This receptor was taken from an adult in good health. The sequence joins TRBV3-1 (or the pseudogene TRBV3-2) to TRBJ1-5, with the identity of the D gene unclear. The specimen comprised peripheral blood, sampled on day 0 of AZD1222 vaccination. The CDR3 corresponds to CASSQGGYQPQHF. The DNA is as follows: TGTGCCAGCAGCCAAGGAGGATATCAGCCCCAGCATTTT.